Each of the 31 T cell receptor beta chains below was sequenced from the same sample in a study of neurological immune-mediated disorders. Documented time point: longitudinal time-point 3. MiXCR, applied by TCRdb to the 5' RACE reads, yields one record per CDR3 protein. Found here are under 100,000 distinct CDR3 sequences, roughly 4.3% of them singletons; the top ten hold roughly 5.6%. The sample comprised PBMCs. The receptors come from a woman aged 60-70 years with multiple sclerosis.

This clonotype was recorded many times. The chain uses TRBV19 and TRBJ2-5; a possible D gene is TRBD2 (6 bases). This CDR3 is built from 14 residues. Trimming shortened V by 3 bases and J by 1 base, and 9 bases separated the two germline ends. Germline lookup yields CDR1 LNHDA and CDR2 SQIVND (reference sequence). The DNA of the CDR3 is TGTGCCAGTAGTATGGGGGGACTCCAAGAGACCCAGTACTTC. This codes for CASSMGGLQETQYF.

This clonotype was counted many times. The chain employs TRBV20-1 and TRBJ1-4; 7 bases fit TRBD1. The V and J ends lost 2 bases and 7 bases, in that order; junction bases with no gene match: 7. Germline V lookup: CDR1 DFQATT, CDR2 SNEGSKA (reference sequence). The CDR3 is made up of 14 amino acids. The CDR3, as DNA: TGCAGTGCTAGACAACAGGGGAGAGGTGAAAAACTGTTTTTT. This translates into CSARQQGRGEKLFF.

This clonotype came up many times. V usage is TRBV12-3 or TRBV12-4 and J usage is TRBJ1-5; D might be TRBD1 (5 bases). Deletions cut 8 bases from V and 8 bases from J, with 13 bases between. This CDR3 is 12 amino acids long. CDR3 protein: CASGDPREPQHF. The DNA of the CDR3 is TGTGCCAGCGGGGACCCCAGGGAGCCCCAGCATTTT.

This clonotype was found many times. V is TRBV6-6 and J is TRBJ1-4; unclear D gene. The V gene's germline CDR1 is MNHNY and CDR2 SVGAGI (reference sequence). The germline V and J ends were trimmed by 0 bases and 8 bases, with 7 bases remaining between them. The CDR3 is 13 amino acids. The CDR3 reads CASSYSGLEKLFF. CDR3 DNA: TGTGCCAGCAGTTACTCGGGCCTAGAAAAACTGTTTTTT.

This clonotype was observed many times. The junction departs from germline at one end; a sequencing error may be responsible. V and J are TRBV20-1 and TRBJ1-2; TRBD1 matches 8 bases. This CDR3 spans 14 amino acids. The germline CDR1 and CDR2 sequences are DFQATT and SNEGSKA (reference sequence). For the CDR3, the DNA is TGCAGTGCCAGAGAAGCAGGGGGCGACTATGGCTACACCTTC. Amino acid sequence: CSAREAGGDYGYTF.

This clonotype was observed at least ten times. The rearrangement links TRBV15 to TRBJ2-5, with D possibly being TRBD1 (5 bases). CDR1 is LNHNV, CDR2 YYDKDF, per germline (reference sequence). The CDR3 sequence is 13 residues long. The V gene lost 1 base and the J gene lost 4 bases, with 7 bases spanning the gap. Written as DNA, the CDR3 is TGTGCCACCAGCAGAGGACAGACAGAGACCCAGTACTTC. As protein: CATSRGQTETQYF.

This clonotype came up many times. The chain recombines TRBV7-8 with TRBJ1-4, with 8 bases lining up with TRBD1. V trimming: 5 bases; J trimming: 6 bases; junction bases outside the gene matches: 5. Germline V gene sequence: CDR1 SGHVS, CDR2 FQNEAQ. CDR3 size: 14 residues. The CDR3 reads CASSLDRAHEKLFF. The CDR3 DNA follows: TGTGCCAGCAGCCTGGACAGGGCCCATGAAAAACTGTTTTTT.

This clonotype occurred many times. V usage is TRBV14 and J usage is TRBJ1-5, with no clear D. CDR3 length: 12 residues. The V and J ends lost 1 base and 9 bases respectively, with 7 bases between them. Germline lookup yields CDR1 SGHDN and CDR2 FVKESK. This chain's CDR3 is CASSQVAGPQHF. As DNA, the CDR3 is TGTGCCAGCAGCCAAGTCGCGGGGCCCCAGCATTTT.

Note on this clonotype: It may be a read error: a sequence one base away is much more abundant. The V and J genes are TRBV20-1 and TRBJ2-7; D is unclear. V lost 4 bases and J 1 base, leaving 8 bases between the germline ends. The germline CDR1 and CDR2 sequences are DFQATT and SNEGSKA (reference sequence). The CDR3 is 12 amino acids. CDR3 bases: TGCAGTGCTAAGAGCCTGTCCTACGAGCAGTACTTC. It yields the protein CSAKSLSYEQYF.

This clonotype was recorded many times. The chain carries TRBV20-1 and TRBJ1-2, with D hard to call. Germline CDR1 and CDR2: DFQATT and SNEGSKA (reference sequence). Trimming cost V 1 base and J 0 bases, with 12 bases left between them. The CDR3 has 15 amino acids. This CDR3 is CSARARTPTNYGYTF. The DNA of the CDR3 is TGCAGTGCTAGAGCCCGGACCCCAACTAACTATGGCTACACCTTC.

This clonotype was found many times. The chain recombines TRBV7-6 with TRBJ1-1; 7 bases match TRBD1. Germline lookup yields CDR1 SGHVS and CDR2 FNYEAQ. V shed 1 base and J 3 bases; nucleotides not matched to a gene: 14. This CDR3 has 18 amino acids. This CDR3 reads CASSLDLRDSPLDTEAFF. The DNA for the CDR3 is TGTGCCAGCAGCTTAGACCTACGGGACAGCCCTTTAGACACTGAAGCTTTCTTT.

This clonotype was picked up many times. The chain uses TRBV29-1 and TRBJ2-1; 13 positions match TRBD2. The CDR3 consists of 17 residues. J lost 4 bases, V lost 5 bases, and 11 bases had no gene match. Germline loops: CDR1 SQVTM, CDR2 ANQGSEA. CDR3 nucleotides: TGCAGCGTTCCCCTACTAGCGGGGGGGCTCTATTACAATGAGCAGTTCTTC. Translating it yields CSVPLLAGGLYYNEQFF.

Many counts were recorded for this clonotype. V usage is TRBV20-1 and J usage is TRBJ2-1, with 13 bases lining up with TRBD2. This CDR3 has 16 residues. With 4 bases clipped from V and 7 bases from J, the junction kept 10 bases outside the gene matches. From germline, CDR1 is DFQATT and CDR2 SNEGSKA (reference sequence). The CDR3 nucleotides read TGCAGTGCTAATCAGCGACTAGCGGGGGGTCGTAATGAGCAGTTCTTC. It translates to CSANQRLAGGRNEQFF.

This clonotype was counted many times. This rearrangement joins TRBV4-2 to TRBJ2-2; the D gene is possibly TRBD2 (6 bases). Deletions cut 4 bases from V and 2 bases from J, with 14 bases between. From germline, CDR1 is LGHNA and CDR2 YNFKEQ. CDR3 size: 16 residues. The CDR3: CASSPPPGLNTGELFF. Here the CDR3 DNA reads TGTGCCAGCAGCCCTCCTCCGGGACTTAACACCGGGGAGCTGTTTTTT.

This chain joins TRBV15 and TRBJ1-3; 9 bases fit TRBD1. Germline values: CDR1 LNHNV, CDR2 YYDKDF (reference sequence). This CDR3 comprises 17 residues. V lost 5 bases to trimming and J lost 2 bases; unmatched junction nucleotides: 10. CDR3 nucleotide sequence: TGTGCCACCAGCCCCCGGGACAGGGCGTTCACTGGAAACACCATATATTTT. This sequence encodes CATSPRDRAFTGNTIYF.

At least ten counts were recorded for this clonotype. The chain employs TRBV5-1 and TRBJ1-2; TRBD1 matches at 8 bases. The germline gives CDR1 SGHRS, CDR2 YFSETQ. The CDR3 covers 14 residues. After removal of 5 bases from V and 4 bases from J, the junction contained 7 bases not matched to a gene. In DNA form, the CDR3 reads TGCGCCAGCAGTGACGGACAGGGCCCCTATGGCTACACCTTC. Its protein product is CASSDGQGPYGYTF.

This clonotype was counted many times. The chain has TRBV12-3 or TRBV12-4 and TRBJ2-2; D gene ambiguous. Trimming removed 0 bases at V and 0 bases at J, with 2 bases between. This CDR3 has 14 amino acids. The CDR3 DNA follows: TGTGCCAGCAGTTTAGCGGCGAACACCGGGGAGCTGTTTTTT. Translated: CASSLAANTGELFF.

This clonotype has a count of ten or more. This sequence joins TRBV20-1 and TRBJ2-6; the D gene is possibly TRBD2 (5 bases). The CDR3 is made up of 16 amino acids. V was pared by 1 base and J by 0 bases, with 10 bases between. Per germline, CDR1 DFQATT and CDR2 SNEGSKA (reference sequence). CDR3: CSARAAVYSGANVLTF. The CDR3 nucleotides read TGCAGTGCTAGAGCAGCGGTCTACTCTGGGGCCAACGTCCTGACTTTC.

This clonotype showed up many times. This rearrangement joins TRBV20-1 to TRBJ2-5; possibly TRBD1 for D (6 bases). Germline V gene sequence: CDR1 DFQATT, CDR2 SNEGSKA (reference sequence). The CDR3 contains 15 residues. Trimming left V 5 bases short and J 6 bases short, with 22 bases between. The CDR3 loop reads CSAWPTGNIGKTQYF. As DNA, the CDR3 is TGCAGTGCTTGGCCTACAGGGAATATAGGAAAGACCCAGTACTTC.

This clonotype was counted at least ten times. The rearrangement uses TRBV5-5 and TRBJ1-3, with D maybe TRBD1 (6 bases). The CDR3 runs to 16 residues. CDR1 is SGHKS and CDR2 is YYEKEE in the germline V gene (reference sequence). V was shortened by 1 base and J by 1 base, with 12 bases between the two germline ends. The DNA for the CDR3 is TGTGCCAGCAGCTTGTATAGCAGGGGATCTGGAAACACCATATATTTT. Translating gives CASSLYSRGSGNTIYF. Full variable domain (remainder filled in from reference TRBV5-5 and TRBJ1-3): DAGVTQSPTHLIKTRGQQVTLRCSPISGHKSVSWYQQVLGQGPQFIFQYYEKEERGRGNFPDRFSARQFPNYSSELNVNALLLGDSALYLCASSLYSRGSGNTIYFGEGSWLTVV.

This clonotype was seen repeatedly, ten times or more. The V call is TRBV20-1, the J call TRBJ2-7; 7 nucleotides match TRBD2. V shed 2 bases, J shed 2 bases, and the junction held 6 bases outside the gene matches. The CDR3 sequence is 14 residues long. Germline V gene lookup returns CDR1 DFQATT and CDR2 SNEGSKA (reference sequence). In nucleotides, the CDR3 is TGCAGTGCTAGACGGCAGGGAGGGGCCTACGAGCAGTACTTC. Protein sequence: CSARRQGGAYEQYF.

This clonotype was counted many times. The chain joins TRBV6-5 to TRBJ2-7; TRBD2 aligns across 10 bases. CDR3 length equals 16 residues. From germline, CDR1 is MNHEY and CDR2 SVGAGI. The V and J ends lost 7 bases and 1 base, in that order; junction bases with no gene match: 10. The CDR3 nucleotides are TGTGCCAGCACTCCCAGGTTTAGCGGGGGGTCCTACGAGCAGTACTTC. Amino acid sequence: CASTPRFSGGSYEQYF.

This clonotype appeared many times. This rearrangement joins TRBV20-1 to TRBJ1-5; D not resolved. The V end lost 3 bases, the J end lost 6 bases, and 12 bases lay between the germline ends. Germline V gene data show CDR1 as DFQATT and CDR2 as SNEGSKA (reference sequence). The CDR3 extends over 13 amino acids. CDR3 loop: CSASSGRGQPQHF. DNA of the CDR3: TGCAGTGCTAGTAGCGGGCGGGGTCAGCCCCAGCATTTT.

This clonotype was observed at least ten times. This chain connects TRBV28 to TRBJ2-7, with D tentatively TRBD1 (6 bases). V dropped 3 bases and J dropped 1 base, with 16 bases sitting between them. The V gene's germline CDR1 is MDHEN and CDR2 SYDVKM. The CDR3 contains 16 residues. In DNA form, the CDR3 reads TGTGCCAGCAGTTTCGGTCAGGTAGGGGGATCCTACGAGCAGTACTTC. Encoded protein: CASSFGQVGGSYEQYF.

This clonotype appeared many times. In DNA form, the CDR3 reads TGCAGTGCTAGACCCACGGACGGTAGTAACTATGGCTACACCTTC. It translates to CSARPTDGSNYGYTF. The chain couples TRBV20-1 to TRBJ1-2; D uncertain. The CDR3 has 15 amino acids. Trimming pared 2 bases from V and 1 base from J, leaving 14 bases between. CDR1 and CDR2 (germline): DFQATT, SNEGSKA (reference sequence).

This clonotype has a count of ten or more. The CDR3 sequence: CASSDPNSPLHF. CDR3 nucleotide sequence: TGCGCCAGCAGCGACCCTAATTCACCCCTCCACTTT. J is TRBJ1-6 and V is TRBV5-1; no clear D gene. Trimming stripped 4 bases from V and 6 bases from J, with 5 bases between. CDR3 size: 12 residues. Germline values: CDR1 SGHRS, CDR2 YFSETQ. Full variable domain (outside the CDR3, taken from reference TRBV5-1 and TRBJ1-6): KAGVTQTPRYLIKTRGQQVTLSCSPISGHRSVSWYQQTPGQGLQFLFEYFSETQRNKGNFPGRFSGRQFSNSRSEMNVSTLELGDSALYLCASSDPNSPLHFGNGTRLTVT.

This clonotype was recorded at least ten times. The genes are TRBV7-9 and TRBJ2-5; D is tentatively TRBD1 or TRBD2 (5 bases each). V lost 5 bases, J lost 4 bases, and 20 bases lay in between. Germline loops: CDR1 SEHNR, CDR2 FQNEAQ (reference sequence). The CDR3 sequence is 16 residues long. In DNA form, the CDR3 reads TGTGCCAGCAGCGCACGTGGGCTCAGGGACGCAGAGACCCAGTACTTC. It is translated as CASSARGLRDAETQYF.

This clonotype appeared many times. This chain links TRBV5-5 with TRBJ1-1; tentatively, D is TRBD1 (5 bases). Trimming removed 5 bases at V and 5 bases at J, with 22 bases between. The V gene's germline CDR1 is SGHKS and CDR2 YYEKEE (reference sequence). The CDR3 has 16 amino acids. CDR3 sequence: CASRNWFGGEGTEAFF. DNA of the CDR3: TGTGCCAGCAGAAATTGGTTCGGGGGGGAGGGAACTGAAGCTTTCTTT.

This clonotype has at least ten counts. This rearrangement joins TRBV5-1 to TRBJ2-7; D may be TRBD1 (6 bases). The V end lost 5 bases, the J end lost 1 base, and 7 bases lay between the germline ends. The CDR3 has 12 residues. Germline values: CDR1 SGHRS, CDR2 YFSETQ. CDR3 loop: CASRDSSYEQYF. CDR3 nucleotide sequence: TGCGCCAGCAGGGACAGTTCCTACGAGCAGTACTTC. Together with reference TRBV5-1 and TRBJ2-7, the CDR3 gives the full variable domain: KAGVTQTPRYLIKTRGQQVTLSCSPISGHRSVSWYQQTPGQGLQFLFEYFSETQRNKGNFPGRFSGRQFSNSRSEMNVSTLELGDSALYLCASRDSSYEQYFGPGTRLTVT.

This clonotype was observed many times. V usage is TRBV20-1 and J usage is TRBJ2-5, with D perhaps being TRBD1 or TRBD2 (5 bases each). This CDR3 contains 14 residues. V dropped 4 bases and J dropped 2 bases, with 14 bases sitting between them. Germline assignment: CDR1 DFQATT and CDR2 SNEGSKA (reference sequence). The CDR3 nucleotides read TGCAGTGCTAACCGGGACGGAAGACAAGAGACCCAGTACTTC. It specifies CSANRDGRQETQYF.

This clonotype has ten or more counts. The gene calls are TRBV20-1 and TRBJ2-1; 8 bases match TRBD1. The ends lost 8 bases at V and 0 bases at J; junction bases unmatched: 9. Germline lookup yields CDR1 DFQATT and CDR2 SNEGSKA (reference sequence). The CDR3 loop spans 15 amino acids. In nucleotides, the CDR3 is TGCAGTCCATCAGGGGGCCCTAGCTCCTACAATGAGCAGTTCTTC. It yields the protein CSPSGGPSSYNEQFF.